Here is one TCR beta chain with its context. The length of the CDR3 is 18 residues. The V end was cut by 2 bases, the J end by 9 bases, with 26 bases between. Original data processing: Reference gene primer amplification in the assay estimated nucleated cell counts. Produced via immunoSEQ multiplex PCR; TCRdb's table is partial and in-frame only. V and J calls and clone size are those listed in that table; D and trimming were worked out from the DNA. The sample records 150,000 or so clones, roughly 91% being singletons. This entry is derived from a study of blood T cell repertoires in COVID-19. Looking at the study overall: Samples came from the United States, Italy and Spain, spanning acute and convalescent COVID-19.

The V call is TRBV23-1, the J call TRBJ2-1; possibly TRBD2 for D (7 bases). TRBV23-1 is annotated as an ORF whose role is uncertain. The TCR sequence derives from a man younger than 35 with acute or convalescent COVID-19. Sequencing was done on a sample of peripheral blood. The CDR3 nucleotides read TGCGCCAGCAGTCAACCTCCCGGGGGGCGGGAGCGAATAAGTGAGCAGTTCTTC. Translating it yields CASSQPPGGRERISEQFF.